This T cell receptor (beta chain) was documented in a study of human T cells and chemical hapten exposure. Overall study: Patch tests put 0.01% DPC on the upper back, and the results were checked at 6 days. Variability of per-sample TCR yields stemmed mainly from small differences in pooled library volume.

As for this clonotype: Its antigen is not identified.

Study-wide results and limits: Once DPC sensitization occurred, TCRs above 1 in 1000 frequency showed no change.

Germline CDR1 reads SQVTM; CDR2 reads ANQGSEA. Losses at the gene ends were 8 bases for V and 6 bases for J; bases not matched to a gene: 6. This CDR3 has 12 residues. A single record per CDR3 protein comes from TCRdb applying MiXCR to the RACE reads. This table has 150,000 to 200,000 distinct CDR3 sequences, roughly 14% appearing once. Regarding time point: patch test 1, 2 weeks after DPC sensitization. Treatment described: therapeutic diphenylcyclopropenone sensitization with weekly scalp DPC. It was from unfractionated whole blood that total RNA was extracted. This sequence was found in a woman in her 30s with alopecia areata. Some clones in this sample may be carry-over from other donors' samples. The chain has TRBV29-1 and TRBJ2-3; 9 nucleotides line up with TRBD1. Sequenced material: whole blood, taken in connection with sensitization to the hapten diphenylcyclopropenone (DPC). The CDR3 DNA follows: TGCAGCAAACAGGGGGCAACGGATACGCAGTATTTT. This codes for CSKQGATDTQYF.